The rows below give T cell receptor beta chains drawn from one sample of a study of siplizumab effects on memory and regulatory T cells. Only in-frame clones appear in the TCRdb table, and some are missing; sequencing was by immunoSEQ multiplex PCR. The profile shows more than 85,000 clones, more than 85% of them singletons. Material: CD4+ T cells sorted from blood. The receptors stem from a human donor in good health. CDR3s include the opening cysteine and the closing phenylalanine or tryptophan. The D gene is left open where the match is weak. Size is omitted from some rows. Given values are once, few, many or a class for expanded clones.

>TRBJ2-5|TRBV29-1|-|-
CSVPLKGMETQYF
TGCAGCGTGCCCCTGAAGGGGATGGAGACCCAGTACTTC
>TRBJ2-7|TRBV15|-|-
CATSRDLRENYEQYF
TGTGCCACCAGCAGAGATCTTAGGGAAAACTACGAGCAGTACTTC
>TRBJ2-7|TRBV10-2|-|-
CASSRGNSAYEQYF
TGCGCCAGCAGTAGGGGAAATAGCGCCTACGAGCAGTACTTC
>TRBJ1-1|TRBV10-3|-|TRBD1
CAISADRGEFTEAFF
TGTGCCATCAGTGCGGACAGGGGAGAATTCACTGAAGCTTTCTTT
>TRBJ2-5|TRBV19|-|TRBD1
CASSSPGTGAGETQYF
TGTGCCAGTAGTAGCCCCGGGACAGGGGCCGGCGAGACCCAGTACTTC
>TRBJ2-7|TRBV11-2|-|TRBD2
CASSLGTSGRAYEQYF
TGTGCCAGCAGCTTAGGGACTAGCGGGAGGGCCTACGAGCAGTACTTC
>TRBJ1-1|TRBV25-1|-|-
CASSEYPGRAEAFF
TGTGCCAGCAGTGAATACCCAGGAAGGGCTGAAGCTTTCTTT
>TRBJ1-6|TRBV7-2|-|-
CASSYLQGFGSNSPLHF
TGTGCCAGCAGCTATCTACAGGGCTTCGGTAGTAATTCACCCCTCCACTTT
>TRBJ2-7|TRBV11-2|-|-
CASSLVGEQYF
TGTGCCAGCAGCTTAGTGGGTGAGCAGTACTTC
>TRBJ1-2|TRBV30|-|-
CAWSVLAPGSGYTF
TGTGCCTGGAGTGTACTTGCCCCGGGAAGCGGCTACACCTTC
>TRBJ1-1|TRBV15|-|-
CATSVQAGVTEAFF
TGTGCCACCAGCGTCCAAGCAGGGGTCACTGAAGCTTTCTTT
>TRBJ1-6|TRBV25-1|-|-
CASSEWDFSPLHF
TGTGCCAGCAGTGAGTGGGACTTCTCACCCCTCCACTTT
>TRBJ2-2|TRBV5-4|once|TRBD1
CASSPGQGITGELFF
TGTGCCAGCAGCCCGGGACAGGGGATCACCGGGGAGCTGTTTTTT
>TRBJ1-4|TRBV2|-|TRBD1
CASSEVVAGQGEKLFF
TGTGCCAGCAGTGAAGTAGTGGCGGGACAGGGTGAAAAACTGTTTTTT
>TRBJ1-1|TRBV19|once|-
CASSIETGIEAFF
TGTGCCAGTAGTATAGAGACAGGTATTGAAGCTTTCTTT
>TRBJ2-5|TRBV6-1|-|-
CASSEQGSQYF
TGTGCCAGCAGTGAACAGGGGTCCCAGTACTTC
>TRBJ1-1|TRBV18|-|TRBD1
CASSPSDRAAFF
TGTGCCAGCTCACCTTCCGACAGGGCTGCTTTCTTT
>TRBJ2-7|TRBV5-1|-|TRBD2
CASSLEASGRYEQYF
TGCGCCAGCAGCTTGGAGGCTAGCGGGCGCTACGAGCAGTACTTC
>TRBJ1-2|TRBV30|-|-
CAWSVRPGGSGYTF
TGTGCCTGGAGTGTACGGCCGGGGGGAAGTGGCTACACCTTC
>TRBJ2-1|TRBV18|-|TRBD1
CASSPRQGLDNEQFF
TGTGCCAGCTCACCTAGACAGGGTCTTGACAATGAGCAGTTCTTC
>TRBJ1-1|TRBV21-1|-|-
CASSKGQTNTEAFF
TGTGCCAGCAGCAAAGGACAGACGAACACTGAAGCTTTCTTT
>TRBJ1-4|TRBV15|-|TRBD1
CATSSWTGGGEKLFF
TGTGCCACCAGCAGTTGGACAGGTGGTGGTGAAAAACTGTTTTTT
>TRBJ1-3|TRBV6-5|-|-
CASSSTGTTGNTIYF
TGTGCCAGCAGTTCCACCGGGACAACGGGAAACACCATATATTTT
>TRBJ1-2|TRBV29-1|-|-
CSVSTGQLGYTF
TGCAGCGTTTCAACAGGACAGTTGGGCTACACCTTC
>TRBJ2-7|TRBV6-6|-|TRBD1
CASIEQGASGEQYF
TGTGCCAGCATTGAACAGGGGGCATCGGGAGAGCAGTACTTC
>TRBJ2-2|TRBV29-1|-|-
CSGSFGNTGELFF
TGCAGCGGATCATTCGGGAACACCGGGGAGCTGTTTTTT
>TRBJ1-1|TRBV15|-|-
CATSRDPLRGTEAFF
TGTGCCACCAGCAGAGATCCGTTGAGAGGCACTGAAGCTTTCTTT
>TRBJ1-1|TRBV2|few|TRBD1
CASRVDRGRTEAFF
TGTGCCAGCAGGGTGGACAGGGGGCGCACTGAAGCTTTCTTT
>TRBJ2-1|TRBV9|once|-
CASSVESWPNEQFF
TGTGCCAGCAGCGTAGAGTCCTGGCCGAATGAGCAGTTCTTC
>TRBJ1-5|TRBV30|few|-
CAWSMTGHQPQHF
TGTGCCTGGAGTATGACAGGACATCAGCCCCAGCATTTT
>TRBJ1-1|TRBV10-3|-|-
CAISGRGGLNTEAFF
TGTGCCATCAGTGGCCGCGGGGGTTTGAACACTGAAGCTTTCTTT
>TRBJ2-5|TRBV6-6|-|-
CASTLLGQETQYF
TGTGCCAGCACCCTCCTGGGGCAAGAGACCCAGTACTTC
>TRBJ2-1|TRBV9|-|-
CASSVVLASNEQFF
TGTGCCAGCAGCGTAGTCTTGGCATCCAATGAGCAGTTCTTC
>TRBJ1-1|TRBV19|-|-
CASSIAKGLMNTEAFF
TGTGCCAGTAGTATAGCGAAGGGACTCATGAACACTGAAGCTTTCTTT
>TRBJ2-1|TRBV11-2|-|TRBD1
CASSLAQGAGNEQFF
TGTGCCAGCAGCTTAGCACAGGGGGCTGGAAATGAGCAGTTCTTC
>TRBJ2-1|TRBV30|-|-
CAWSPSIEQFF
TGTGCCTGGAGTCCTAGTATTGAGCAGTTCTTC
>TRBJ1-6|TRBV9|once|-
CASSPEGTRGNSPLHF
TGTGCCAGCAGCCCCGAGGGGACCAGGGGAAATTCACCCCTCCACTTT
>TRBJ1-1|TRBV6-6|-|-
CASSYWQGWRRTEAFF
TGTGCCAGCAGTTACTGGCAGGGGTGGAGAAGAACTGAAGCTTTCTTT
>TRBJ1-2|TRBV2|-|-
CASRKDRQANYGYTF
TGTGCCAGCAGAAAAGACAGGCAGGCTAACTATGGCTACACCTTC
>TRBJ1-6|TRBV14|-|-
CASSHPNSPLHF
TGTGCCAGCAGCCACCCAAATTCACCCCTCCACTTT
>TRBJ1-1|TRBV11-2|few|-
CASRTVNTEAFF
TGTGCCAGCAGGACAGTGAACACTGAAGCTTTCTTT
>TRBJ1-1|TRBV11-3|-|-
CASSVFVGTEAFF
TGTGCCAGCAGCGTCTTCGTAGGCACTGAAGCTTTCTTT
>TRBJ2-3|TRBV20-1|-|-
CSARTSDTQYF
TGCAGTGCTAGAACGTCAGATACGCAGTATTTT
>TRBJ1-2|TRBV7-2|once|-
CASSLGGGKSYGYTF
TGTGCCAGCAGCTTAGGGGGGGGCAAGAGCTATGGCTACACCTTC
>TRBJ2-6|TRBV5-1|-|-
CASSPYREISGANVLTF
TGCGCCAGCAGCCCCTACAGGGAAATTTCTGGGGCCAACGTCCTGACTTTC
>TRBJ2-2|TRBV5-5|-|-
CASSSTGKAGELFF
TGTGCCAGCAGCTCTACCGGGAAAGCCGGGGAGCTGTTTTTT
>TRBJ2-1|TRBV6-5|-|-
CASSYGGYNEQFF
TGTGCCAGCAGTTACGGAGGATACAATGAGCAGTTCTTC
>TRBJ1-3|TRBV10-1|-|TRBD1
CASSVRLGQLPQDTIYF
TGCGCCAGCAGTGTTCGTTTGGGACAGCTCCCCCAGGACACCATATATTTT
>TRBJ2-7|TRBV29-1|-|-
CSVQGGAYEQYF
TGCAGCGTTCAAGGGGGGGCCTACGAGCAGTACTTC
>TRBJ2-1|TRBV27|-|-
CASSWGSYNEQFF
TGTGCCAGCAGTTGGGGTTCCTACAATGAGCAGTTCTTC
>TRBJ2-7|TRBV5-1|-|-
CASSLEGNEQYF
TGCGCCAGCAGCTTGGAAGGGAACGAGCAGTACTTC
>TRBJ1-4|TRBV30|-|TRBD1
CAWTRGTGPNEKLFF
TGTGCCTGGACTCGAGGGACAGGGCCTAATGAAAAACTGTTTTTT
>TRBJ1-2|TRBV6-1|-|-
CASSESRTAFFKYGYTF
TGTGCCAGCAGTGAGAGCAGGACAGCCTTTTTTAAGTATGGCTACACCTTC